The 26 T cell receptor beta chains below all came from one sample that was sequenced in a study of cytomegalovirus exposure and HLA in healthy donors. PCR primers comprised 60 Vbeta and 13 Jbeta primers. The repertoire was sequenced with immunoSEQ multiplex PCR; TCRdb's copy has only in-frame clones and lacks some. The sample records some 200,000 clones, approximately 78% being singletons. Material for sequencing was PBMCs. The receptors were gathered from a woman aged 18 to 35 in good health and CMV-seronegative.

In its sample, this clone was seen a few times. This chain links TRBV13 with TRBJ2-2; 12 nucleotides agree with TRBD2. The J segment lost 2 bases and the V segment lost 4 bases, leaving 11 bases of the junction unmatched. The length of the CDR3 is 19 residues. Germline-derived CDR1 and CDR2 are PRHDT and FYEKMQ (reference sequence). The CDR3, as DNA: TGTGCCAGCAGCTCCTCTTCCCCGACTAGCGGGGGAAACACCGGGGAGCTGTTTTTT. The encoded protein is CASSSSSPTSGGNTGELFF.

This clone was detected only a few times. This sequence joins TRBV30 and TRBJ2-7; D is undetermined. The CDR3 spans 12 residues. Germline V lookup: CDR1 GTSNPN, CDR2 SVGIG (reference sequence). Trimming left V 3 bases short and J 3 bases short, with 9 bases between. CDR3 DNA: TGTGCCTGGAGGGCAGGTATCTACGAGCAGTACTTC. Amino acids: CAWRAGIYEQYF.

Concerning this clone itself: A read error may account for a junction end that differs from germline. The V gene is TRBV7-9, the J gene TRBJ1-2, with D possibly being TRBD1 (5 bases). Germline-derived CDR1 and CDR2 are SEHNR and FQNEAQ (reference sequence). This CDR3 region has 12 residues. CDR3 residues: CSSSADSYGYTF. The CDR3 DNA follows: TGTTCCAGCAGCGCCGACAGCTATGGCTACACCTTC.

This chain uses TRBV27 with TRBJ1-1; 8 bases align to TRBD1. The CDR3 spans 15 residues. Germline V CDR1 and CDR2: MNHEY, SMNVEV (reference sequence). V lost 5 bases, J lost 5 bases, and 10 bases stayed unmatched. CDR3 region: CASSLDGTGYTEAFF. The CDR3 DNA is TGTGCCAGCAGTCTCGATGGGACAGGATATACTGAAGCTTTCTTT.

This chain's CDR3 is CASSPRQGGYTF. In DNA form, the CDR3 reads TGTGCCAGTAGTCCGAGACAGGGTGGCTACACCTTC. The gene calls are TRBV19 and TRBJ1-2, with 7 bases that match TRBD1. Germline CDR1 reads LNHDA; CDR2 reads SQIVND (reference sequence). J gave up 7 bases and V 5 bases, and 4 bases lay outside the gene matches. This CDR3 region has 12 residues.

This clone was recorded once. This chain links TRBV5-1 with TRBJ2-5; tentatively, D is TRBD2 (6 bases). Trimming removed 3 bases at V and 5 bases at J, with 8 bases between. Germline CDR1 reads SGHRS; CDR2 reads YFSETQ. The CDR3 is 12 amino acids. CDR3 DNA sequence: TGCGCCAGCAGCTGGGACTCGGAGACCCAGTACTTC. Its protein is CASSWDSETQYF.

The rearrangement links TRBV18 to TRBJ1-1, with D hard to call. The germline V and J ends were trimmed by 0 bases and 7 bases, with 6 bases remaining between them. CDR3 size: 12 residues. Germline values: CDR1 KGHSH, CDR2 LQKENI. The CDR3 DNA reads as TGTGCCAGCTCACCACCGTCGAGTGAAGCTTTCTTT. It yields the protein CASSPPSSEAFF.

The chain joins TRBV10-3 to TRBJ2-7; 8 nucleotides match TRBD2. The CDR3 is 14 amino acids. CDR1 is ENHRY, CDR2 SYGVKD, per germline. Trimming cost V 0 bases and J 3 bases; bases outside gene matches: 1. The CDR3 sequence is CAISESGGGYEQYF. CDR3 DNA: TGTGCCATCAGTGAGTCCGGGGGGGGCTACGAGCAGTACTTC.

V is TRBV30 and J is TRBJ2-5; TRBD2 matches at 10 bases. CDR1 is GTSNPN and CDR2 is SVGIG in the germline V gene (reference sequence). This CDR3 is built from 14 residues. With V trimmed by 4 bases and J by 5 bases, 7 bases remained unmatched. CDR3 sequence: CAWTSGSMPETQYF. The CDR3 nucleotides are TGTGCCTGGACTAGCGGGAGTATGCCCGAGACCCAGTACTTC.

The gene calls are TRBV6-5 and TRBJ1-2; 7 bases line up with TRBD1. V trimming: 4 bases; J trimming: 2 bases; junction bases outside the gene matches: 4. This CDR3 is built from 14 residues. From germline, CDR1 is MNHEY and CDR2 SVGAGI. CDR3 protein: CASSSLGGNYGYTF. The CDR3 bases are TGTGCCAGCAGTTCATTAGGGGGCAACTATGGCTACACCTTC.

The V and J genes are TRBV7-8 and TRBJ2-4, with D tentatively TRBD1 (6 bases). Trimming shortened V by 8 bases and J by 7 bases, and 15 bases separated the two germline ends. The CDR3 has 13 residues. Germline V gives CDR1 SGHVS, CDR2 FQNEAQ. The CDR3 coding sequence is TGTGCCAGCGGCCAACAGGGAGACAACATTCAGTACTTC. This encodes CASGQQGDNIQYF. The entire variable domain, with the rest obtained from reference TRBV7-8 and TRBJ2-4, is as follows: GAGVSQSPRYKVAKRGQDVALRCDPISGHVSLFWYQQALGQGPEFLTYFQNEAQLDKSGLPSDRFFAERPEGSVSTLKIQRTQQEDSAVYLCASGQQGDNIQYFGAGTRLSVL.

V and J are TRBV19 and TRBJ2-1; 7 positions match TRBD2. This CDR3 is 14 amino acids long. From germline, CDR1 is LNHDA and CDR2 SQIVND (reference sequence). The ends lost 10 bases at V and 7 bases at J; junction bases unmatched: 13. The CDR3 bases are TGTGCCACAAGAGGACTAGGTGTATGGAATGAGCAGTTCTTC. Its protein is CATRGLGVWNEQFF.

The chain links TRBV2 to TRBJ2-7, with 10 positions matching TRBD1. J gave up 7 bases and V 5 bases, and 8 bases lay outside the gene matches. The CDR3 sequence is 14 residues long. Looked up from germline, CDR1 is SNHLY and CDR2 is FYNNEI. The CDR3 protein is CASSYGTGDREQYF. The CDR3 bases are TGTGCCAGCAGTTACGGGACAGGGGATCGGGAGCAGTACTTC. Complete variable domain (other parts from reference TRBV2 and TRBJ2-7): EPEVTQTPSHQVTQMGQEVILRCVPISNHLYFYWYRQILGQKVEFLVSFYNNEISEKSEIFDDQFSVERPDGSNFTLKIRSTKLEDSAMYFCASSYGTGDREQYFGPGTRLTVT.

In DNA, the CDR3 is TGTGCCACCAGCAGAACAGGGAATCCCGGGGAGCTGTTTTTT. Encoded protein: CATSRTGNPGELFF. The chain employs TRBV15 and TRBJ2-2; TRBD1 might be the D (6 bases). Trimming pared 2 bases from V and 6 bases from J, leaving 10 bases between. The CDR3 has 14 amino acids. Germline CDR1 is LNHNV and CDR2 is YYDKDF (reference sequence).

The chain is built from TRBV5-1 and TRBJ2-3; 8 nucleotides line up with TRBD2. The trim removed 4 bases at V and 1 base at J, leaving 8 bases unmatched. Germline values: CDR1 SGHRS, CDR2 YFSETQ. This CDR3 has 16 amino acids. The CDR3 loop reads CASSPSKTSGTDTQYF. The CDR3 nucleotides read TGCGCCAGCAGCCCTTCGAAGACTAGCGGCACAGATACGCAGTATTTT.

The chain has TRBV2 and TRBJ1-6; a weak D match, TRBD1 (6 bases). V was cut by 5 bases and J by 5 bases, with 7 bases left in between. The CDR3 contains 13 residues. Germline V gene sequence: CDR1 SNHLY, CDR2 FYNNEI. CDR3 protein: CASSRDNNSPLHF. The CDR3 DNA reads as TGTGCCAGCAGTCGGGACAATAATTCACCCCTCCACTTT.

V usage is TRBV19 and J usage is TRBJ2-2, with 7 positions matching TRBD1. This CDR3 has 17 amino acids. With 5 bases clipped from V and 4 bases from J, the junction kept 13 bases outside the gene matches. The germline gives CDR1 LNHDA, CDR2 SQIVND (reference sequence). CDR3 amino acids: CASSQIHGTDFTGELFF. The DNA of the CDR3 is TGTGCCAGTAGTCAAATTCACGGGACAGACTTCACCGGGGAGCTGTTTTTT.

J is TRBJ2-1 and V is TRBV21-1; the table's D gene call, TRBD1, was not cross checked with the DNA. TRBV21-1 is described as a pseudogene. CDR3 length: 11 residues. The CDR3 DNA is TGTGCCAGGTTGGACAGGGATGAGCAGTTCTTC. Protein product: CARLDRDEQFF.

This clone was detected a few times. The chain is built from TRBV7-3 and TRBJ2-6; TRBD2 agrees at 7 bases. The V and J ends lost 3 bases and 1 base, in that order; junction bases with no gene match: 3. This CDR3 spans 16 amino acids. CDR1 SGHTA and CDR2 FQGTGA come from the germline V gene. The CDR3 is CASSLGGGSGANVLTF. The DNA of the CDR3 is TGTGCCAGCAGCTTGGGGGGGGGATCTGGGGCCAACGTCCTGACTTTC. Variable domain in full (rest from reference TRBV7-3 and TRBJ2-6): GAGVSQTPSNKVTEKGKYVELRCDPISGHTALYWYRQSLGQGPEFLIYFQGTGAADDSGLPNDRFFAVRPEGSVSTLKIQRTERGDSAVYLCASSLGGGSGANVLTFGAGSRLTVL.

V usage is TRBV2 and J usage is TRBJ2-1, with TRBD2 matching 9 bases. The germline V gene has CDR1 SNHLY and CDR2 FYNNEI. CDR3 size: 15 residues. After removal of 2 bases from V and 8 bases from J, the junction contained 7 bases not matched to a gene. The chain's CDR3 is CASSEPSGRKYEQFF. CDR3 sequence (DNA): TGTGCCAGCAGTGAACCCAGCGGGAGGAAGTATGAGCAGTTCTTC.

V usage is TRBV9 and J usage is TRBJ1-3; D is unclear. V lost 4 bases to trimming and J lost 4 bases, with 18 bases between them. Looked up from germline, CDR1 is SGDLS and CDR2 is YYNGEE. The CDR3 loop spans 16 amino acids. The CDR3 sequence is CASSTQPVARGNTIYF. CDR3 DNA sequence: TGTGCCAGCAGCACCCAACCCGTGGCGCGGGGAAACACCATATATTTT.

The chain is built from TRBV5-1 and TRBJ1-1; D is possibly TRBD1 (5 bases). From germline, CDR1 is SGHRS and CDR2 YFSETQ. V lost 5 bases and J 4 bases, leaving 12 bases between the germline ends. CDR3 length: 13 amino acids. DNA for the CDR3: TGCGCCAGCAGGGCAGGGTGGGGCACTGAAGCTTTCTTT. It yields the protein CASRAGWGTEAFF.

V usage is TRBV5-3 and J usage is TRBJ1-2; TRBD1 matches at 8 bases. TRBV5-3 is classed as an ORF, of uncertain function. V lost 0 bases to trimming and J lost 5 bases; unmatched junction nucleotides: 15. There are 18 residues in the CDR3. The CDR3 DNA is TGTGCCAGAAGCTTGGTGATTCGGGGGACAGGATCGCTATATGGCTACACCTTC. This encodes CARSLVIRGTGSLYGYTF.

This clone was found a few times. In nucleotides, the CDR3 is TGTGCCAGCAGTGAAGCTCTCAGGGGCCGTAACAATCAGCCCCAGCATTTT. Translated, it gives CASSEALRGRNNQPQHF. The chain combines TRBV2 with TRBJ1-5; D perhaps matches TRBD1 (6 bases). CDR1 and CDR2 from the germline V gene are SNHLY and FYNNEI. With 0 bases removed from V and 3 bases from J, the gap between germline ends came to 15 bases. The CDR3 loop spans 17 amino acids.

The rearrangement joins TRBV7-9 to TRBJ2-5, with unresolved D. TRBJ2-7 matches the DNA end more closely, so the J call is doubtful. This CDR3 is built from 12 residues. Germline V lookup: CDR1 SEHNR, CDR2 FQNEAQ (reference sequence). Written as DNA, the CDR3 is TGTGCCAGCAGCCCCGAGAGCCCCGAGCAGTACTTC. It specifies CASSPESPEQYF.

This clone was observed a handful of times. Additional DNA sequences in this sample encode the identical CDR3. The chain employs TRBV5-1 and TRBJ1-1; D is undetermined. Trimming took 0 bases from V and 1 from J, leaving 4 bases between them. CDR1 is SGHRS and CDR2 is YFSETQ in the germline V gene. CDR3 size: 13 residues. CDR3 nucleotide sequence: TGCGCCAGCAGCTTGGCGGGGAACACTGAAGCTTTCTTT. Translated, it gives CASSLAGNTEAFF.